One and the same sample provided the 15 T cell receptor beta chains below, sequenced in a study of blood T cell repertoires in COVID-19. Clones were sequenced by immunoSEQ multiplex PCR, and TCRdb holds only the in-frame ones, with some missing. The sample lists roughly 140,000 clones, approximately 80% occurring once. Sample: peripheral blood. All receptors come from a human donor with acute or convalescent COVID-19. The donor label of this sample is uncertain.

This clone was counted a few times. V usage is TRBV27 and J usage is TRBJ1-5; D call uncertain. This CDR3 region has 13 residues. CDR1 MNHEY and CDR2 SMNVEV come from the germline V gene (reference sequence). V was trimmed by 8 bases and J by 3 bases, leaving 11 bases between them. DNA of the CDR3: TGTGCCAGCCGGAGCCTCCCCAATCAGCCCCAGCATTTT. Its translation: CASRSLPNQPQHF.

This clone was observed a handful of times. The rearrangement links TRBV6-2 or TRBV6-3 to TRBJ1-1; D call uncertain. CDR1 and CDR2 from the germline V gene are MNHEY and SVGEGT. The CDR3 is 14 amino acids. V lost 1 base, J lost 4 bases, and 10 bases lay in between. Here the CDR3 DNA reads TGTGCCAGCAGTTACTTGGGCGTTGGCACTGAAGCTTTCTTT. This encodes CASSYLGVGTEAFF.

The chain carries TRBV9 and TRBJ2-1, with D tentatively TRBD1 (5 bases). Germline V lookup: CDR1 SGDLS, CDR2 YYNGEE. The ends were cut back, 7 bases at V and 8 bases at J, with 13 bases in the middle. The CDR3 is 12 amino acids. CDR3 sequence reads: CASGLGRDEQFF. The CDR3 DNA follows: TGTGCCAGCGGTCTCGGCAGGGATGAGCAGTTCTTC.

J is TRBJ1-3 and V is TRBV19; D remains unclear. The CDR3 sequence is 12 residues long. Trimming shortened V by 5 bases and J by 6 bases, and 8 bases separated the two germline ends. Germline CDR1 and CDR2: LNHDA and SQIVND (reference sequence). The CDR3 region is CASSRAENTIYF. For the CDR3, the DNA is TGTGCCAGTAGTCGAGCGGAAAACACCATATATTTT.

This clone occurred once. Here the CDR3 reads CASRVRGQNTEAFF. CDR3 nucleotides: TGTGCCAGCAGGGTGCGGGGGCAGAACACTGAAGCTTTCTTT. The chain carries TRBV6-5 and TRBJ1-1, with D possibly TRBD1 on 6 matching bases. V lost 6 bases and J lost 1, with 12 bases in between. CDR3 length equals 14 residues. CDR1 and CDR2 from the germline V gene are MNHEY and SVGAGI.

V usage is TRBV5-4 and J usage is TRBJ1-1; a possible D gene is TRBD1 (6 bases). Germline V CDR1 and CDR2: SGHNT, YYREEE (reference sequence). The CDR3 totals 14 residues. Trimming stripped 4 bases from V and 4 bases from J, with 14 bases between. CDR3 amino acids: CASSPRTAITEAFF. In DNA form, the CDR3 reads TGTGCCAGCAGCCCAAGGACAGCAATCACTGAAGCTTTCTTT. The whole variable domain, filled in from reference TRBV5-4 and TRBJ1-1, reads ETGVTQSPTHLIKTRGQQVTLRCSSQSGHNTVSWYQQALGQGPQFIFQYYREEENGRGNFPPRFSGLQFPNYSSELNVNALELDDSALYLCASSPRTAITEAFFGQGTRLTVV.

The genes are TRBV19 and TRBJ1-1, with 9 bases that match TRBD1. V shed 5 bases and J 2 bases; nucleotides not matched to a gene: 6. The length of the CDR3 is 15 residues. Germline CDR1 LNHDA, CDR2 SQIVND (reference sequence). CDR3 bases: TGTGCCAGTAGTTTACCGGGACAGGGCAACACTGAAGCTTTCTTT. This codes for CASSLPGQGNTEAFF.

The genes are TRBV5-5 and TRBJ2-2; D possibly corresponds to TRBD1 (6 bases). Germline V gene sequence: CDR1 SGHKS, CDR2 YYEKEE (reference sequence). The CDR3 totals 15 residues. The ends were cut back, 4 bases at V and 0 bases at J, with 10 bases in the middle. The CDR3 here is CASSQRQANTGELFF. The DNA for the CDR3 is TGTGCCAGCAGCCAAAGACAGGCGAACACCGGGGAGCTGTTTTTT.

The rearrangement links TRBV5-1 to TRBJ2-1; TRBD2 is a possible D gene (6 bases). CDR3 length: 14 residues. Looked up from germline, CDR1 is SGHRS and CDR2 is YFSETQ. Trimming took off 2 bases at V and 4 bases at J, with 10 bases between the two ends. CDR3 nucleotides: TGCGCCAGCAGCTTTGCGGGGTTTTACAATGAGCAGTTCTTC. Its translation: CASSFAGFYNEQFF. Using reference TRBV5-1 and TRBJ2-1 for the parts outside the CDR3, the full variable domain is KAGVTQTPRYLIKTRGQQVTLSCSPISGHRSVSWYQQTPGQGLQFLFEYFSETQRNKGNFPGRFSGRQFSNSRSEMNVSTLELGDSALYLCASSFAGFYNEQFFGPGTRLTVL.

In DNA form, the CDR3 reads TGTGCCAGTAGTAACAACAGGGGCTACACTGAAGCTTTCTTT. Its translation is CASSNNRGYTEAFF. This chain links TRBV19 with TRBJ1-1, with 7 bases aligning to TRBD1. After removal of 4 bases from V and 3 bases from J, the junction contained 5 bases not matched to a gene. CDR1 is LNHDA, CDR2 SQIVND, per germline (reference sequence). The CDR3 spans 14 residues.

V is TRBV7-3 and J is TRBJ1-5, with D unresolved. CDR3 length: 15 amino acids. The V end was cut by 0 bases, the J end by 0 bases, with 6 bases between. CDR1 is SGHTA and CDR2 is FQGTGA in the germline V gene. The CDR3, as DNA: TGTGCCAGCAGCTTAACTGGCGGTAGCAATCAGCCCCAGCATTTT. This sequence encodes CASSLTGGSNQPQHF.

The CDR3 reads CASSYGRGRNQPQHF. CDR3 in DNA: TGTGCCAGCAGTTATGGCAGGGGGCGTAATCAGCCCCAGCATTTT. The chain is built from TRBV6-6 and TRBJ1-5, with 8 bases aligning to TRBD1. The CDR3 extends over 15 amino acids. V lost 3 bases and J lost 4; bases outside the gene matches: 5. Germline V gives CDR1 MNHNY, CDR2 SVGAGI (reference sequence).

The genes are TRBV25-1 and TRBJ1-1; D gene unclear. The CDR3 spans 11 residues. Trimming left V 5 bases short and J 9 bases short, with 10 bases between. CDR1 MGHDK and CDR2 SYGVNS come from the germline V gene. This CDR3 reads CASSMANQAFF. The CDR3 bases are TGTGCCAGCAGTATGGCAAACCAAGCTTTCTTT.

The CDR3 is CASRDSLNTEAFF. CDR3 nucleotides: TGCGCCAGTCGGGACAGTTTGAACACTGAAGCTTTCTTT. V is TRBV5-1 and J is TRBJ1-1; 7 nucleotides align to TRBD1. The CDR3 loop spans 13 amino acids. The germline gives CDR1 SGHRS, CDR2 YFSETQ. Trimming at V came to 8 bases and at J to 0 bases, leaving 4 bases not matched to a gene.

The chain combines TRBV24-1 with TRBJ2-3; 8 positions agree with TRBD2. The CDR3 loop spans 15 amino acids. Trimming removed 4 bases from V and 1 base from J; junction bases left unmatched: 3. Germline V CDR1 and CDR2: KGHDR, SFDVKD. The CDR3 here is CATSDSGGRTDTQYF. DNA for the CDR3: TGTGCCACCAGTGACAGCGGGGGCCGCACAGATACGCAGTATTTT.